A selection of T cell receptor beta chains follows, all from one sample in a study of shared clonotypes between healthy human individuals. This table comes from immunoSEQ multiplex PCR, and its TCRdb copy is limited to in-frame clones, with some not included. The sample records roughly 590,000 clones, roughly 95% being singletons. The sequenced sample was naive CD8+ T cells sorted from blood. These receptors originate from a woman aged 30 to 39 in good health. The CDR3 runs from the conserved cysteine through the conserved F or W. Fields, in order: D gene, clone size, J gene, V gene, CDR3 protein, CDR3 DNA. The D gene is left open where the match is weak. The listing skips clone size in some rows; elsewhere it reads once, few, many or a size class.

>.|once|TRBJ1-3|TRBV7-8
CASSWGRLSGNTIYF
TGTGCCAGCAGTTGGGGACGGCTCTCTGGAAACACCATATATTTT
>TRBD2|.|TRBJ2-1|TRBV7-9
CASRATDGTRNEQFF
TGTGCCAGCAGAGCTACTGATGGGACTAGAAATGAGCAGTTCTTC
>TRBD1|once|TRBJ2-1|TRBV28
CASSIRQGSFNEQFF
TGTGCCAGCAGCATCCGACAGGGGTCTTTCAATGAGCAGTTCTTC
>TRBD1|.|TRBJ1-2|TRBV28
CASSLFSGGGGYTF
TGTGCCAGCAGTTTATTTTCAGGGGGGGGTGGCTACACCTTC
>.|.|TRBJ2-7|TRBV5-6
CASSLYQGFSSYEQYF
TGTGCCAGCAGCTTGTACCAGGGCTTTAGCTCCTACGAGCAGTACTTC
>TRBD2|.|TRBJ2-7|TRBV19
CASSIFGLAVTEQYF
TGTGCCAGTAGTATTTTTGGACTAGCGGTTACGGAGCAGTACTTC
>.|.|TRBJ1-1|TRBV11-2
CASSLGLITEAFF
TGTGCCAGCAGCTTAGGGCTGATCACTGAAGCTTTCTTT
>TRBD2|.|TRBJ2-2|TRBV7-9
CASSPLGGREATGELFF
TGTGCCAGCAGCCCCCTAGGAGGGAGGGAGGCGACCGGGGAGCTGTTTTTT
>.|.|TRBJ1-4|TRBV9
CASSVGNREWGEKLFF
TGTGCCAGCAGCGTAGGAAACAGGGAGTGGGGTGAAAAACTGTTTTTT
>.|.|TRBJ2-7|TRBV4-1
CASSQAGHEQYF
TGCGCCAGCAGCCAAGCTGGGCACGAGCAGTACTTC
>TRBD1|once|TRBJ1-3|TRBV28
CASTETGITGNTIYF
TGTGCCAGCACTGAGACAGGGATCACTGGAAACACCATATATTTT
>TRBD1|.|TRBJ2-5|TRBV9
CASSRTGAFQETQYF
TGTGCCAGCAGCAGGACAGGGGCATTCCAAGAGACCCAGTACTTC
>.|.|TRBJ1-1|TRBV27
CASSLQVNTEAFF
TGTGCCAGCAGCTTACAGGTGAACACTGAAGCTTTCTTT
>.|.|TRBJ2-7|TRBV6-5
CASSYSTGYEQYF
TGTGCCAGCAGTTACTCGACGGGCTACGAGCAGTACTTC
>.|.|TRBJ2-3|TRBV27
CASSVGSSTDTQYF
TGTGCCAGCTCCGTAGGGAGCAGCACAGATACGCAGTATTTT
>TRBD2|.|TRBJ2-7|TRBV13
CASSLVPKRDHEQYF
TGTGCCAGCAGCTTAGTTCCTAAGCGGGACCACGAGCAGTACTTC
>TRBD2|.|TRBJ2-5|TRBV11-2
CASSFGTSGEETQYF
TGTGCCAGCAGCTTCGGGACTAGCGGCGAAGAGACCCAGTACTTC
>TRBD2|once|TRBJ2-7|TRBV4-1
CASSQGVAGGLEQYF
TGCGCCAGCAGCCAAGGGGTAGCGGGAGGACTCGAGCAGTACTTC
>.|.|TRBJ2-7|TRBV27
CASSASGTLYEQYF
TGTGCCAGCAGTGCGTCCGGGACGCTCTACGAGCAGTACTTC
>.|few|TRBJ1-1|TRBV27
CASSLGPNTEAFF
TGTGCCAGCAGTTTGGGACCGAACACTGAAGCTTTCTTT
>.|.|TRBJ1-4|TRBV11-2
CASSLEGGSTNEKLFF
TGTGCCAGCAGCTTAGAGGGGGGGAGTACTAATGAAAAACTGTTTTTT
>TRBD1|.|TRBJ2-7|TRBV6-4
CASSPGTGPYEQYF
TGTGCCAGCAGCCCCGGGACAGGGCCCTACGAGCAGTACTTC
>.|.|TRBJ2-1|TRBV5-1
CASSFNQRGSSYNEQFF
TGCGCCAGCAGCTTTAATCAACGGGGGAGCTCCTACAATGAGCAGTTCTTC